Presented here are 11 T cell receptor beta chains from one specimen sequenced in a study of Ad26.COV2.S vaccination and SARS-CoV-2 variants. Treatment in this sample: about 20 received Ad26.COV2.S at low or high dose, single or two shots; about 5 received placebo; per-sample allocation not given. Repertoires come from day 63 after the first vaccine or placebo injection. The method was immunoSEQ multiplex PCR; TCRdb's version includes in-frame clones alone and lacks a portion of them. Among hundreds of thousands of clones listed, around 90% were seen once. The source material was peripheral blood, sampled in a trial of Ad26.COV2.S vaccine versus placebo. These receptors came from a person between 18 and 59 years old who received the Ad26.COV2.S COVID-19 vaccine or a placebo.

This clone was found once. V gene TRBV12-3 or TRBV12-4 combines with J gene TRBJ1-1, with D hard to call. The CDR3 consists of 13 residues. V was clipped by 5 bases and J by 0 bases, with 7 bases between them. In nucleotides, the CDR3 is TGTGCCAGCAGTGACCGGCTGAACACTGAAGCTTTCTTT. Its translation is CASSDRLNTEAFF.

The CDR3 region has the DNA TGTGCCAGTACTAGCCAGGGAAGCCAGCCCCAGCATTTT. The encoded protein is CASTSQGSQPQHF. V is TRBV19 and J is TRBJ1-5, with a tentative D call TRBD1 (5 bases). The CDR3 totals 13 residues. The ends were cut back, 7 bases at V and 7 bases at J, with 14 bases in the middle. Germline values: CDR1 LNHDA, CDR2 SQIVND (reference sequence).

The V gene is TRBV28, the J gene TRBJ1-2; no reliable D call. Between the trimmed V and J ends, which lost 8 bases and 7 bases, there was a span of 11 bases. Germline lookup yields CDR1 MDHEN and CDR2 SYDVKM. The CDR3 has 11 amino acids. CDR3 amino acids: CASALASGYTF. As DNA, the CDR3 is TGTGCCAGCGCCCTCGCTTCTGGCTACACCTTC.

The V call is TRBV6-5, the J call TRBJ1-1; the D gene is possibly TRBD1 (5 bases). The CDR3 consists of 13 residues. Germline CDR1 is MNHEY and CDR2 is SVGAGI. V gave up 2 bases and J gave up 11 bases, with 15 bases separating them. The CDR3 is CASSYSSGTGAFF. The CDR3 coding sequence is TGTGCCAGCAGTTACAGTTCAGGGACGGGCGCTTTCTTT.

The CDR3 is CASSEQGSTEAFF. Written as DNA, the CDR3 is TGTGCCAGTAGTGAACAGGGGAGCACTGAAGCTTTCTTT. This chain uses TRBV19 with TRBJ1-1; TRBD1 aligns across 7 bases. V lost 5 bases and J lost 4; bases outside the gene matches: 4. CDR3 length: 13 amino acids. The germline gives CDR1 LNHDA, CDR2 SQIVND (reference sequence).

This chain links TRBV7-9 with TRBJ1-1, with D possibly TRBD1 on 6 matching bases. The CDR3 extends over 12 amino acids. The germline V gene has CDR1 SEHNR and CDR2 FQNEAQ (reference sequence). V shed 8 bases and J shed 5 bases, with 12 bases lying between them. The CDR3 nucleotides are TGTGCCAGCGCATCCCAGGGGACTGAAGCTTTCTTT. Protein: CASASQGTEAFF.

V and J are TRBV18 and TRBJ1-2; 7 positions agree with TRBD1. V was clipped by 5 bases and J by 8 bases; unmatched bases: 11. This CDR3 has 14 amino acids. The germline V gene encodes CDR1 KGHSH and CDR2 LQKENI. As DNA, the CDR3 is TGTGCCAGCTCAGGCGGGACAGCACAAGGGGGCTACACCTTC. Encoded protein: CASSGGTAQGGYTF.

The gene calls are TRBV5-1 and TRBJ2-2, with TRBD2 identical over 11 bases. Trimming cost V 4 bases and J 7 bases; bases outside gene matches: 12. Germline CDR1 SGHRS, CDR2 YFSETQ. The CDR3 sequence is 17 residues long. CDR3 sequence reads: CASSPITSGRRDGELFF. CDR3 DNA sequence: TGCGCCAGCAGCCCGATTACTAGCGGGAGAAGAGACGGGGAGCTGTTTTTT.

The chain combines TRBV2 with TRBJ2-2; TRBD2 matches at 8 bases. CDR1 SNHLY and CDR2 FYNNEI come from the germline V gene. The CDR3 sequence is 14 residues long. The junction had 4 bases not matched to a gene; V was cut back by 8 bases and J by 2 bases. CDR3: CASGSGGNTGELFF. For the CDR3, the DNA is TGTGCCAGCGGGAGCGGGGGTAACACCGGGGAGCTGTTTTTT.

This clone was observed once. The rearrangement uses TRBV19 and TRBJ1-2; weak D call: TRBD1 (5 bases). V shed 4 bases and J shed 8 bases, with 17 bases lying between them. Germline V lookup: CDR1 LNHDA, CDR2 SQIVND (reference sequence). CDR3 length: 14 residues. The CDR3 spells CASSKLTTQGGYTF. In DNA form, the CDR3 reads TGTGCCAGTAGTAAACTGACAACCCAGGGAGGCTACACCTTC.

DNA of the CDR3: TGTGCCAGCAGGAGGACTAGCGGTTACGAGCAGTACTTC. Its protein is CASRRTSGYEQYF. V gene TRBV2 combines with J gene TRBJ2-7; TRBD2 matches at 10 bases. The V segment lost 6 bases and the J segment 4 bases; nucleotides outside the gene matches: 3. Germline V CDR1 and CDR2: SNHLY, FYNNEI. This CDR3 is 13 amino acids long.